This T cell receptor beta chain was identified in a study of T cells in Graves' hyperthyroidism and ophthalmopathy. The V end lost 2 bases, the J end lost 8 bases, and 15 bases lay between the germline ends. The CDR3 has 14 residues. Germline V gene lookup returns CDR1 MGHRA and CDR2 YSYEKL. This clonotype was found a few times. TCR beta CDR3 regions were amplified from RNA transcripts. With the HTBI primer set, the TCR CDR3 went through a first round of RT-PCR. TCRdb reprocessed the multiplex PCR reads with MiXCR, giving one entry per CDR3 protein. This sample has a few hundred thousand distinct CDR3 sequences, with around a sixth found just once.

The TCR comes from a man between 18 and 35 years old with Graves' ophthalmopathy. The chain employs TRBV4-1 and TRBJ1-2, with D possibly being TRBD1 (6 bases). The source material was blood. The CDR3 loop reads CASSQPQGSGGYTF. The CDR3 coding sequence is TGCGCCAGCAGCCAACCACAGGGTTCTGGGGGCTACACCTTC.